This T cell receptor (beta chain) appears in the sequencing data of a study of beta chain features in type 1 diabetes. For the study at large: No age, gender or cell yield differences were seen between patients and healthy donors.

The sample holds a few counts of this clone. Trimming stripped 4 bases from V and 5 bases from J, with 25 bases between. The CDR3 totals 17 residues. The V gene's germline CDR1 is SGHDT and CDR2 YYEEEE. Expressed TCRB transcripts were sequenced because the entire RNA isolate underwent reverse transcription. Libraries were prepared by immunoSEQ multiplex PCR; TCRdb keeps only in-frame clonotypes and omits some of them. The sample comprises about 620,000 clones, about a sixth of which are singletons, and about 0.097% rests with the top ten. The chain uses TRBV5-6 and TRBJ2-7; D is unresolved. Sequencing was carried out using naive CD4+ T cells from blood. This receptor was taken from a man in his late teens or twenties in good health. CDR3 DNA: TGTGCCAGCAGCCGACGTAGTCGGTCAGACCCCCTCAACGAGCAGTACTTC. Translating gives CASSRRSRSDPLNEQYF.